This T cell receptor beta chain was identified in a study of blood T cell repertoires in COVID-19. This clone came up a few times. The same CDR3 also results from other DNA sequences found in this sample. TCRdb's copy holds only in-frame clones and misses some; the assay was immunoSEQ multiplex PCR. The table has roughly 250,000 clones, approximately 91% seen once; the top ten hold about 2%. This CDR3 is 13 amino acids long. The trim removed 6 bases at V and 6 bases at J, leaving 4 bases unmatched. Everyone who took part was about 18 to 89 years old, and they came from 24 US areas. Sequenced sample: PBMCs or T cells enriched from blood (not recorded which). This chain connects TRBV12-3 or TRBV12-4 to TRBJ2-1, with TRBD2 matching 8 bases. The TCR was taken from a woman between 40 and 55 years old with acute COVID-19. Here the CDR3 DNA reads TGTGCCAGCAGCCCCGGGACTAGCAATGAGCAGTTCTTC. The encoded protein is CASSPGTSNEQFF.